The clone carrying this T cell receptor (beta chain) was detected a few times. The CDR3 covers 13 residues. V was pared by 6 bases and J by 4 bases, with 5 bases of the junction left unmatched. Germline V gives CDR1 MNHEY, CDR2 SMNVEV (reference sequence). This sample was taken from a study of T cells after yellow fever vaccination. A single record per CDR3 protein comes from TCRdb applying MiXCR to the 5' RACE reads. In the table there are 300,000 to 350,000 distinct CDR3 sequences, around a tenth of which are singletons. The clonotype comes from a man in his late teens or twenties who received the YFV17D yellow fever vaccine. The source was CD4+ T cells sorted from PBMCs, collected 45 days after the yellow fever booster vaccination. The rearrangement joins TRBV27 to TRBJ1-2, with 7 bases fitting TRBD1. The CDR3 is CASSEDRLYGYTF. The CDR3 DNA follows: TGTGCCAGCAGCGAGGACAGGCTCTATGGCTACACCTTC.